Listed below are T cell receptor beta chains from one sample, sequenced in a study of T-cell reconstitution after alpha-beta-depleted transplantation in children. In TCRdb, the PCR reads were re-called with MiXCR into one record per CDR3 protein. Of around 60,000 distinct CDR3 sequences in the sample, 40% to 55% were seen once. The sample consisted of PBMCs, mostly from graft donor cells, taken 360 days after TCRalphabeta/CD19-depleted stem cell transplant. Every receptor here comes from a male patient aged 10 to 17 who had a stem cell transplant for acute lymphoblastic leukemia, so the T cells may come from the graft donor. Each CDR3 is given with its conserved first and last residue. A D gene is named only where the DNA matches it firmly. Not every row has a clone size; where given, it reads once, few, many or a size class.

TRBD2	NA	TRBV10-3	TRBJ2-1	CAISESRLAGGHEQFF	TGTGCCATCAGTGAGTCGCGGCTAGCGGGAGGACATGAGCAGTTCTTC
NA	NA	TRBV12-3/TRBV12-4	TRBJ2-7	CASSPGDTFYEQYF	TGTGCCAGCAGTCCAGGGGACACCTTCTACGAGCAGTACTTC
NA	few	TRBV20-1	TRBJ2-1	CSARESTVSSYNEQFF	TGCAGTGCTAGAGAATCGACGGTGAGCTCCTACAATGAGCAGTTCTTC
NA	NA	TRBV7-8	TRBJ2-7	CASSLGSSVSYEQYF	TGTGCCAGCAGCTTAGGTTCTAGCGTCTCCTACGAGCAGTACTTC
TRBD1	NA	TRBV4-3	TRBJ1-4	CASSQGGQALVNEKLFF	TGCGCCAGCAGCCAGGGGGGACAGGCCCTAGTTAATGAAAAACTGTTTTTT
NA	NA	TRBV9	TRBJ2-7	CASSGDVESEQYF	TGTGCCAGCAGCGGGGACGTTGAATCCGAGCAGTACTTC
TRBD1	few	TRBV29-1	TRBJ1-5	CSAGTGVGNQPQHF	TGCAGCGCCGGGACAGGAGTCGGCAATCAGCCCCAGCATTTT
NA	NA	TRBV29-1	TRBJ1-1	CSDLGDFGSEAFF	TGCAGCGACCTAGGTGATTTCGGGTCTGAAGCTTTCTTT
TRBD1	few	TRBV28	TRBJ2-7	CASSLSGQSSYEQYF	TGTGCCAGCAGTTTGTCGGGACAGTCCTCCTACGAGCAGTACTTC
NA	NA	TRBV6-5	TRBJ1-5	CASSWDIGSNQPQHF	TGTGCCAGCAGTTGGGACATAGGGAGCAATCAGCCCCAGCATTTT
NA	NA	TRBV7-9	TRBJ1-3	CASSLRGGTSGNTIYF	TGTGCCAGCAGCTTACGCGGGGGAACCTCTGGAAACACCATATATTTT
NA	NA	TRBV4-1	TRBJ2-7	CASSQVGRSPYEQYF	TGCGCCAGCAGCCAAGTTGGACGGTCTCCCTACGAGCAGTACTTC
NA	few	TRBV2	TRBJ2-5	CACRADLLRVQETQYF	TGTGCCTGCCGCGCTGATCTTCTGAGGGTACAAGAGACCCAGTACTTC
TRBD1	once	TRBV5-8	TRBJ2-7	CASSSGQGRNEQYF	TGTGCCAGCAGCTCGGGACAGGGAAGGAACGAGCAGTACTTC
TRBD2	NA	TRBV6-1	TRBJ2-7	CASRVSGKWEQYF	TGTGCCAGCAGGGTGAGCGGGAAGTGGGAGCAGTACTTC
NA	few	TRBV5-1	TRBJ2-1	CASSSVSGGNEQFF	TGCGCCAGCAGTTCCGTTAGCGGCGGCAATGAGCAGTTCTTC
TRBD1	few	TRBV2	TRBJ2-7	CASRDRTGLLRSYEQYF	TGTGCCAGCAGGGACCGGACAGGGTTACTTCGTTCCTACGAGCAGTACTTC
NA	NA	TRBV28	TRBJ2-2	CASSTPYKTYTGELFF	TGTGCCAGCAGTACGCCCTACAAGACCTACACCGGGGAGCTGTTTTTT
TRBD2	NA	TRBV4-2	TRBJ2-2	CASSQEGGDGTGELFF	TGTGCCAGCAGCCAAGAGGGAGGGGACGGGACCGGGGAGCTGTTTTTT
NA	few	TRBV20-1	TRBJ2-1	CSARVTGSSYNEQFF	TGCAGTGCTAGGGTTACAGGTAGCTCCTACAATGAGCAGTTCTTC
NA	NA	TRBV27	TRBJ2-7	CASNSYEQYF	TGTGCCAGCAATTCCTACGAGCAGTACTTC
NA	NA	TRBV5-1	TRBJ1-1	CASSFNREEAFF	TGCGCCAGCAGCTTTAACAGGGAGGAAGCTTTCTTT
TRBD1	once	TRBV10-3	TRBJ2-1	CAISDRGHVYNEQFF	TGTGCCATCAGTGACAGGGGGCACGTCTACAATGAGCAGTTCTTC
NA	NA	TRBV4-1	TRBJ1-1	CASSLRDRQRTEAFF	TGCGCCAGCAGCCTCCGGGACCGTCAGAGGACTGAAGCTTTCTTT
NA	NA	TRBV25-1	TRBJ1-2	CASSKTGGAGYGYTF	TGTGCCAGCAGTAAAACGGGGGGAGCAGGCTATGGCTACACCTTC
NA	NA	TRBV6-1	TRBJ2-3	CASSAQTVLTSTDTQYF	TGTGCCAGCAGTGCCCAGACTGTTCTTACTAGCACAGATACGCAGTATTTT
NA	few	TRBV11-2	TRBJ2-2	CASSLRGTGELFF	TGTGCCAGCAGCTTACGGGGCACCGGGGAGCTGTTTTTT
TRBD2	NA	TRBV29-1	TRBJ2-1	CSVELAGVNEQFF	TGCAGCGTTGAGCTAGCGGGCGTAAATGAGCAGTTCTTC
NA	NA	TRBV5-1	TRBJ2-2	CASSLEGTPSPRDTGELFF	TGCGCCAGCAGCTTGGAAGGGACACCATCCCCCAGGGACACCGGGGAGCTGTTTTTT
NA	many	TRBV27	TRBJ2-2	CASSLLGAGELFF	TGTGCCAGCAGTTTACTGGGAGCCGGGGAGCTGTTTTTT
NA	NA	TRBV20-1	TRBJ1-1	CSALNLGHAITEAFF	TGCAGTGCTCTTAATCTGGGACACGCTATCACTGAAGCTTTCTTT
NA	NA	TRBV12-3/TRBV12-4	TRBJ2-5	CAQGVEREETQYF	TGTGCCCAAGGGGTCGAGAGGGAAGAGACCCAGTACTTC
NA	NA	TRBV9	TRBJ1-1	CASSVGGTEAFF	TGTGCCAGCAGCGTAGGGGGAACTGAAGCTTTCTTT
NA	few	TRBV9	TRBJ1-1	CASSVALGPLQGGTEAFF	TGTGCCAGCAGCGTAGCTCTGGGGCCTTTACAGGGCGGCACTGAAGCTTTCTTT
NA	NA	TRBV28	TRBJ1-1	CASSTLGRMFMNTEAFF	TGTGCCAGCAGTACCCTGGGACGGATGTTCATGAACACTGAAGCTTTCTTT
TRBD2	NA	TRBV7-9	TRBJ2-1	CASSGSGRGSYNEQFF	TGTGCCAGCAGCGGGAGCGGGAGGGGATCCTACAATGAGCAGTTCTTC
TRBD1	NA	TRBV7-2	TRBJ1-3	CASSLRTGATGNTIYF	TGTGCCAGCAGCTTAAGGACAGGGGCAACTGGAAACACCATATATTTT
TRBD2	once	TRBV29-1	TRBJ2-1	CSVEGLAGGPGYNEQFF	TGCAGCGTTGAAGGGCTAGCGGGAGGGCCTGGCTACAATGAGCAGTTCTTC
NA	once	TRBV12-3/TRBV12-4	TRBJ2-7	CASSLTDRQRSYEQYF	TGTGCCAGCAGCCTCACGGACCGGCAACGGTCCTACGAGCAGTACTTC
TRBD1	NA	TRBV6-2/TRBV6-3	TRBJ2-2	CASSRILFTGQMSGELFF	TGTGCCAGCAGCCGGATCCTTTTTACGGGACAGATGTCCGGGGAGCTGTTTTTT
TRBD1	few	TRBV9	TRBJ2-2	CASSVGGTVYTGELFF	TGTGCCAGCAGCGTAGGAGGGACAGTTTATACCGGGGAGCTGTTTTTT
TRBD2	NA	TRBV10-3	TRBJ2-7	CAIKTGTRAYEQYF	TGTGCCATCAAAACCGGGACTAGGGCCTACGAGCAGTACTTC
NA	NA	TRBV11-3	TRBJ2-3	CASSSRTGAADTQYF	TGTGCCAGCAGTTCCCGAACGGGAGCGGCAGATACGCAGTATTTT
NA	NA	TRBV24-1	TRBJ1-5	CATSDGDLNQPQHF	TGTGCCACCAGTGACGGGGACCTTAATCAGCCCCAGCATTTT
NA	NA	TRBV12-3/TRBV12-4	TRBJ2-2	CASSSRRNTGELFF	TGTGCCAGCAGTTCCCGGAGGAACACCGGGGAGCTGTTTTTT
NA	NA	TRBV4-1	TRBJ2-7	CASSQLQRSRDASYEQYF	TGCGCCAGCAGCCAATTACAACGGTCCCGGGACGCATCCTACGAGCAGTACTTC
NA	NA	TRBV5-1	TRBJ2-7	CASSLVPGASYEQYF	TGCGCCAGCAGCTTGGTGCCAGGGGCCTCCTACGAGCAGTACTTC
NA	many	TRBV5-1	TRBJ2-7	CASRPGDYGYEQYF	TGCGCCAGCAGGCCGGGTGACTACGGCTACGAGCAGTACTTC
NA	NA	TRBV20-1	TRBJ2-6	CSARKSRGANVLTF	TGCAGTGCTAGAAAAAGCAGGGGGGCCAACGTCCTGACTTTC
NA	NA	TRBV12-3/TRBV12-4	TRBJ2-3	CASSLFSTDTQYF	TGTGCCAGCAGCTTATTTAGCACAGATACGCAGTATTTT
NA	many	TRBV9	TRBJ2-7	CASSVGDSSYEQYF	TGTGCCAGCAGCGTAGGAGATTCTTCCTACGAGCAGTACTTC
NA	NA	TRBV15	TRBJ2-3	CATSRAPDTQYF	TGTGCCACCAGCAGGGCCCCAGATACGCAGTATTTT
TRBD2	few	TRBV5-1	TRBJ2-7	CASGLHFTTSGRASYEQYF	TGCGCCAGCGGCCTACACTTCACTACTAGCGGGAGGGCTTCCTACGAGCAGTACTTC
NA	NA	TRBV4-1	TRBJ2-1	CASSQDFPARYNEQFF	TGCGCCAGCAGCCAAGATTTCCCAGCCCGCTACAATGAGCAGTTCTTC
NA	few	TRBV20-1	TRBJ2-5	CSARDFSGPSRGTQYF	TGCAGTGCTAGAGATTTTTCGGGACCTTCAAGGGGGACCCAGTACTTC